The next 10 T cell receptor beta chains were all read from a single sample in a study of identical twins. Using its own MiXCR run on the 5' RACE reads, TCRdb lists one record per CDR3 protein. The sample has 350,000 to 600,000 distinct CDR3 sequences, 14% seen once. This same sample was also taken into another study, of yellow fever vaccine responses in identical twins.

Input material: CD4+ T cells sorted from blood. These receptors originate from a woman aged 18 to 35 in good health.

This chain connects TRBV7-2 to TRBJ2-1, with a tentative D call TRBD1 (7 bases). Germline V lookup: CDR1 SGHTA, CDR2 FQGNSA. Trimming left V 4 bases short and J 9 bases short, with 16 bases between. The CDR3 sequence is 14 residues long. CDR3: CASSSAQGGVEQFF. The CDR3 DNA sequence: TGTGCCAGCAGCTCGGCTCAGGGGGGCGTTGAGCAGTTCTTC.

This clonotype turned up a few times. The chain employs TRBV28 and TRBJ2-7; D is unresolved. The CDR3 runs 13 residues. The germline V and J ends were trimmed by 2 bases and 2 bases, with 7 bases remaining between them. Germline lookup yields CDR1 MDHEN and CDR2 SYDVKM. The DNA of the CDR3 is TGTGCCAGCAGTTTAACTGTCCCCTACGAGCAGTACTTC. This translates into CASSLTVPYEQYF.

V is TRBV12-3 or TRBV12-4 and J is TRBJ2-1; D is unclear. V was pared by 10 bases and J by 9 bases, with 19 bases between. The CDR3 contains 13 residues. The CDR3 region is CATLGPIGGEQFF. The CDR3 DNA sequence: TGTGCCACCCTAGGACCAATCGGCGGTGAGCAGTTCTTC.

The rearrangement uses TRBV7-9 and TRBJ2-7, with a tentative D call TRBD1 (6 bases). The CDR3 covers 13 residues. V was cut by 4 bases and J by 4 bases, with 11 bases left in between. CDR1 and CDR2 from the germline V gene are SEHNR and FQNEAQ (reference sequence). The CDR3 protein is CASSSTDSYEQYF. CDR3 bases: TGTGCCAGCAGCTCCACGGACAGTTACGAGCAGTACTTC.

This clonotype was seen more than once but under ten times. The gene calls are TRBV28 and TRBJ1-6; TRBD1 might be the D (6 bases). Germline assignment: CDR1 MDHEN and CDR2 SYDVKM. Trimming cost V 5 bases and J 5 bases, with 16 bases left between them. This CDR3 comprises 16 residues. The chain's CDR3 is CASSLSVGQHNSPLHF. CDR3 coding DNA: TGTGCCAGCAGTCTCTCAGTGGGACAACATAATTCACCCCTCCACTTT.

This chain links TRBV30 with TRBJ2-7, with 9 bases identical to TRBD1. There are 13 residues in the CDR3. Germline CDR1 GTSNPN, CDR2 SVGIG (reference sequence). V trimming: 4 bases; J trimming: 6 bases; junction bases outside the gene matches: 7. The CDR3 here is CAWNRGQGGEQYF. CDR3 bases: TGTGCCTGGAACCGGGGACAGGGCGGCGAGCAGTACTTC.

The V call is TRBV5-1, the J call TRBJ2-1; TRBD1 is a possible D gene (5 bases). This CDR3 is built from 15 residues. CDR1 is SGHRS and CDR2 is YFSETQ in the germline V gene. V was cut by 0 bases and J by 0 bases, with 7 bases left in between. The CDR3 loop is CASSLGTNSYNEQFF. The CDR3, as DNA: TGCGCCAGCAGCTTGGGGACAAACTCCTACAATGAGCAGTTCTTC.

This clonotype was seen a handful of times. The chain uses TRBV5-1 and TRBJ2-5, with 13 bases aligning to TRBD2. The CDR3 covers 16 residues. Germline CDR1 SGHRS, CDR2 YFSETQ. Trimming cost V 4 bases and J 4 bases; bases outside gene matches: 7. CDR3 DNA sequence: TGCGCCAGCAGCGGGGGACTAGCGGGGACAGGAGAGACCCAGTACTTC. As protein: CASSGGLAGTGETQYF.

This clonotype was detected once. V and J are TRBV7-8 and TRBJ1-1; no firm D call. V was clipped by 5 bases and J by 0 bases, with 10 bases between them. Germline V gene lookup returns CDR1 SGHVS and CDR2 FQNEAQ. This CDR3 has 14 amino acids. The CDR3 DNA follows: TGTGCCAGCAGCCCCCCGGGGATGAACACTGAAGCTTTCTTT. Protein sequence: CASSPPGMNTEAFF.

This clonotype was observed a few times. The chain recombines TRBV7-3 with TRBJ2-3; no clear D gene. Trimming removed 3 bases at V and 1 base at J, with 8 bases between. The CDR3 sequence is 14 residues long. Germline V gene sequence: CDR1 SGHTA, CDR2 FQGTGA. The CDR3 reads CASSLMAGTDTQYF. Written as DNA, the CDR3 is TGTGCCAGCAGCTTGATGGCGGGCACAGATACGCAGTATTTT. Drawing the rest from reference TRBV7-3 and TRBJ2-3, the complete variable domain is GAGVSQTPSNKVTEKGKYVELRCDPISGHTALYWYRQSLGQGPEFLIYFQGTGAADDSGLPNDRFFAVRPEGSVSTLKIQRTERGDSAVYLCASSLMAGTDTQYFGPGTRLTVL.